The TCR beta chain described here comes from a study of T cell clusters in autoimmune cytopenias. Each sample's input was around 250 ng genomic DNA, some 40,000 genome equivalents. Germline CDR1 is MNHEY and CDR2 is SVGEGT. The length of the CDR3 is 12 residues. TRB was amplified by touch-down multiplex PCR, primer pools A and B combined. TCRdb reanalyzed the multiplex PCR reads, giving one entry per CDR3 protein sequence and no DNA. The sample totals 7,000 or so distinct CDR3 sequences; its top ten clones hold around 4.8%. This clonotype is labeled medium-sized (0.01 to 0.1%) based on frequency. These data were likewise used in another study, on T cell repertoires in aging, cancer and after chemotherapy.

This TCR came from a human donor in good health. Sequencing was performed on peripheral blood. The chain carries TRBV6-2 or TRBV6-3 and TRBJ1-2. The CDR3 sequence: CASRTGGVGYTF.